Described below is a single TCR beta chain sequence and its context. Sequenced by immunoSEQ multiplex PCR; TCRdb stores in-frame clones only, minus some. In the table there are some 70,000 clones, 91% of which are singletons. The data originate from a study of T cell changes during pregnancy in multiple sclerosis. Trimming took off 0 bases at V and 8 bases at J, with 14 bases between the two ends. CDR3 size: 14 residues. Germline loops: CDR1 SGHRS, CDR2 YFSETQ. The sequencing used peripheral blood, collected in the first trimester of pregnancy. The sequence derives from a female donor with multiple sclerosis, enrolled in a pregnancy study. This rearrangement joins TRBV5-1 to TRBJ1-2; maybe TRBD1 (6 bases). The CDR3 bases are TGCGCCAGCAGCTTGGCCTGGACAGAGGAAGGCTACACCTTC. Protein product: CASSLAWTEEGYTF.